A single sample is the source of the 28 T cell receptor beta chains below, sequenced in a study of blood T cell repertoires in COVID-19. The assay was immunoSEQ multiplex PCR, and TCRdb's table has in-frame clones only and misses some. The sample consists of more than 90,000 clones, roughly 85% of them appearing once. Sequences were obtained from peripheral blood. Receptors were obtained from a man in his forties with acute or convalescent COVID-19.

The V and J genes are TRBV18 and TRBJ1-2, with 9 bases identical to TRBD1. CDR3 length: 15 residues. J lost 8 bases, V lost 4 bases, and 11 bases had no gene match. Looked up from germline, CDR1 is KGHSH and CDR2 is LQKENI. CDR3 protein: CASSLDRGVFGGYTF. The CDR3, as DNA: TGTGCCAGCTCACTCGACAGGGGGGTCTTCGGAGGCTACACCTTC.

The rearrangement links TRBV7-9 to TRBJ2-5, with TRBD2 matching over 8 bases. From germline, CDR1 is SEHNR and CDR2 FQNEAQ (reference sequence). The CDR3 is made up of 16 amino acids. The V and J ends lost 7 bases and 2 bases, in that order; junction bases with no gene match: 12. CDR3 coding DNA: TGTGCCAGCAACCCGAGGGTAGCGGGGCAGCAAGAGACCCAGTACTTC. Its protein product is CASNPRVAGQQETQYF.

The chain is built from TRBV4-3 and TRBJ2-3; TRBD1 matches 10 bases. Germline lookup yields CDR1 LGHNA and CDR2 YSLEER. J was trimmed by 2 bases and V by 5 bases; bases with no gene match: 7. The CDR3 is 16 amino acids. The CDR3 nucleotides are TGCGCCAGCAGCTCCCGGACAGGGGGAGTCACAGATACGCAGTATTTT. Its protein is CASSSRTGGVTDTQYF.

This clone was observed once. The chain uses TRBV6-5 and TRBJ1-5; D possibly corresponds to TRBD1 (5 bases). Germline V CDR1 and CDR2: MNHEY, SVGAGI. The CDR3 is 13 amino acids. The V and J ends lost 6 bases and 6 bases respectively, with 12 bases between them. For the CDR3, the DNA is TGTGCCAGCAGCCCCCCGGGGGTTCAGCCCCAGCATTTT. It specifies CASSPPGVQPQHF.

V usage is TRBV7-9 and J usage is TRBJ2-7; 9 nucleotides line up with TRBD2. Germline V lookup: CDR1 SEHNR, CDR2 FQNEAQ (reference sequence). This CDR3 contains 15 residues. Trimming at V came to 2 bases and at J to 4 bases, leaving 6 bases not matched to a gene. DNA for the CDR3: TGTGCCAGCAGCTTAAGTAGCGGGGGACGATACGAGCAGTACTTC. Translation gives CASSLSSGGRYEQYF. Using reference TRBV7-9 and TRBJ2-7 for the parts outside the CDR3, the full variable domain is DTGVSQNPRHKITKRGQNVTFRCDPISEHNRLYWYRQTLGQGPEFLTYFQNEAQLEKSRLLSDRFSAERPKGSFSTLEIQRTEQGDSAMYLCASSLSSGGRYEQYFGPGTRLTVT.

V and J are TRBV4-3 and TRBJ2-7; a weak D match, TRBD1 (5 bases). Germline V CDR1 and CDR2: LGHNA, YSLEER. The CDR3 is 14 amino acids. V was pared by 1 base and J by 2 bases, with 9 bases between. The CDR3 region is CASSQVQGPYEQYF. DNA of the CDR3: TGCGCCAGCAGCCAAGTTCAGGGCCCCTACGAGCAGTACTTC.

The sample holds one count of this clone. This rearrangement joins TRBV18 to TRBJ2-2, with D tentatively TRBD2 (6 bases). V was clipped by 7 bases and J by 5 bases, with 8 bases between them. The CDR3 covers 12 residues. Germline CDR1 reads KGHSH; CDR2 reads LQKENI. The CDR3 DNA is TGTGCCAGCTTACGGGAGACCGGGGAGCTGTTTTTT. Translating gives CASLRETGELFF.

The rearrangement links TRBV18 to TRBJ1-2, with D possibly being TRBD1 (6 bases). The ends were cut back, 5 bases at V and 0 bases at J, with 10 bases in the middle. The V gene's germline CDR1 is KGHSH and CDR2 LQKENI. This CDR3 is 14 amino acids long. CDR3 loop: CASSKDSANYGYTF. The CDR3 DNA reads TGTGCCAGCTCAAAGGACAGTGCTAACTATGGCTACACCTTC.

The genes are TRBV4-2 and TRBJ2-7, with D maybe TRBD2 (5 bases). Germline values: CDR1 LGHNA, CDR2 YNFKEQ. CDR3 length: 16 amino acids. With 0 bases removed from V and 0 bases from J, the gap between germline ends came to 12 bases. CDR3 coding DNA: TGTGCCAGCAGCCAAGAGGTCCCGGACTTCTCCTACGAGCAGTACTTC. Its protein is CASSQEVPDFSYEQYF.

This clone was found once. This chain links TRBV19 with TRBJ1-2; the match to TRBD1 covers 9 bases. The V segment lost 7 bases and the J segment 4 bases; nucleotides outside the gene matches: 7. Germline V gene data show CDR1 as LNHDA and CDR2 as SQIVND (reference sequence). This CDR3 is 14 amino acids long. For the CDR3, the DNA is TGTGCCAGTAATTTACAGGGGGCTGTCTATGGCTACACCTTC. This translates into CASNLQGAVYGYTF.

The chain uses TRBV5-3 and TRBJ2-3; D is perhaps TRBD2 (5 bases). TRBV5-3 is given ORF status, its function remaining uncertain. There are 18 residues in the CDR3. Trimming took off 3 bases at V and 4 bases at J, with 24 bases between the two ends. In DNA form, the CDR3 reads TGTGCCAGAAGCTGCTCATCCGCGGCTCGGGGTTGTTCAGATACGCAGTATTTT. Translating it yields CARSCSSAARGCSDTQYF.

V gene TRBV6-2 or TRBV6-3 combines with J gene TRBJ2-1; 15 bases align to TRBD2. The trim removed 4 bases at V and 4 bases at J, leaving 8 bases unmatched. This CDR3 comprises 18 residues. Germline V gene lookup returns CDR1 MNHEY and CDR2 SVGEGT. CDR3 in amino acids: CASSFRTSGRAVYNEQFF. The CDR3 DNA is TGTGCCAGCAGTTTCCGGACTAGCGGGAGGGCCGTTTACAATGAGCAGTTCTTC.

The chain combines TRBV3-1 (or the pseudogene TRBV3-2) with TRBJ2-2; perhaps TRBD2 as D (6 bases). The germline V gene has CDR1 LGHDT and CDR2 YNNKEL (reference sequence). V was trimmed by 8 bases and J by 6 bases, leaving 10 bases between them. The CDR3 covers 12 residues. The CDR3 coding sequence is TGTGCCAGCTTGGCTAGCGCCGGGGAGCTGTTTTTT. Its protein is CASLASAGELFF.

V usage is TRBV6-4 and J usage is TRBJ2-3, with 9 bases lining up with TRBD1. The trim removed 4 bases at V and 4 bases at J, leaving 3 bases unmatched. The germline gives CDR1 MRHNA, CDR2 SNTAGT. The CDR3 sequence is 14 residues long. The CDR3 spells CASSAGTGSDTQYF. CDR3 nucleotides: TGTGCCAGCAGTGCCGGGACAGGGTCAGATACGCAGTATTTT.

The rearrangement links TRBV21-1 to TRBJ2-1; the D segment call TRBD2 is taken from the table without a DNA check. TRBV21-1 is recorded as a pseudogene. There are 13 residues in the CDR3. The CDR3 bases are TGTGCCAGCATCCTCCAACGGGGAGGGGAGCAGTTCTTC. Its protein product is CASILQRGGEQFF.

This clone was counted once. This sequence joins TRBV11-3 and TRBJ2-5, with 10 positions matching TRBD2. Unmatched junction bases numbered 8, after V lost 1 base and J lost 3 bases. Germline assignment: CDR1 SGHNT and CDR2 YENEEA. This CDR3 is 17 amino acids long. The CDR3 sequence is CASSLGLAGASKETQYF. DNA of the CDR3: TGTGCCAGCAGCTTAGGTCTAGCGGGGGCTTCCAAAGAGACCCAGTACTTC.

The chain recombines TRBV9 with TRBJ1-6; TRBD1 agrees at 7 bases. V lost 3 bases and J lost 4; bases outside the gene matches: 4. Germline CDR1 reads SGDLS; CDR2 reads YYNGEE. The CDR3 sequence is 15 residues long. The CDR3 DNA reads as TGTGCCAGCAGCGCCAGGGGACAGTATAATTCACCCCTCCACTTT. Residues: CASSARGQYNSPLHF.

The chain joins TRBV7-6 to TRBJ2-2; TRBD1 is a possible D gene (6 bases). CDR1 and CDR2 from the germline V gene are SGHVS and FNYEAQ. The V gene lost 5 bases and the J gene lost 1 base, with 8 bases spanning the gap. The CDR3 contains 14 residues. The CDR3 region has the DNA TGTGCCAGCAGCCAGACAGGGAACACCGGGGAGCTGTTTTTT. This codes for CASSQTGNTGELFF.

This chain uses TRBV19 with TRBJ2-1; D remains unclear. Trimming pared 3 bases from V and 7 bases from J, leaving 10 bases between. Germline CDR1 and CDR2: LNHDA and SQIVND (reference sequence). The CDR3 contains 13 residues. The CDR3: CASSIRLENEQFF. CDR3 coding DNA: TGTGCCAGTAGTATCCGGTTGGAGAATGAGCAGTTCTTC.

This clone has only one observation. The rearrangement joins TRBV5-4 to TRBJ2-3, with 8 nucleotides matching TRBD2. This CDR3 is 17 amino acids long. J was trimmed by 2 bases and V by 0 bases; bases with no gene match: 8. In germline, CDR1 is SGHNT, CDR2 YYREEE (reference sequence). DNA for the CDR3: TGTGCCAGCAGCTTGGCAGTGCGGGAGGCCTCCACAGATACGCAGTATTTT. Encoded protein: CASSLAVREASTDTQYF.

This clone came up a few times. The chain employs TRBV6-5 and TRBJ1-2, with D maybe TRBD1 (5 bases). The germline V gene has CDR1 MNHEY and CDR2 SVGAGI. V was clipped by 6 bases and J by 5 bases, with 19 bases between them. The CDR3 is 15 residues long. The CDR3 loop reads CASRPATAGVYGYTF. For the CDR3, the DNA is TGTGCCAGCAGACCAGCGACGGCGGGGGTATATGGCTACACCTTC.

This chain joins TRBV5-1 and TRBJ2-3; TRBD2 might be the D (6 bases). The CDR3 loop spans 15 amino acids. V was clipped by 4 bases and J by 0 bases, with 12 bases between them. Per germline, CDR1 SGHRS and CDR2 YFSETQ. CDR3: CASSPSGLSTDTQYF. The CDR3 DNA is TGCGCCAGCAGCCCAAGCGGGCTAAGCACAGATACGCAGTATTTT.

J is TRBJ2-1 and V is TRBV27, with 8 bases aligning to TRBD1. Germline V gene lookup returns CDR1 MNHEY and CDR2 SMNVEV (reference sequence). There are 13 residues in the CDR3. With 6 bases clipped from V and 3 bases from J, the junction kept 1 base outside the gene matches. This CDR3 reads CASRGQDYNEQFF. CDR3 DNA sequence: TGTGCCAGCAGGGGACAGGACTACAATGAGCAGTTCTTC.

This clone was found once. The chain carries TRBV2 and TRBJ1-2; no reliable D call. V was cut by 3 bases and J by 7 bases, with 12 bases left in between. The CDR3 has 13 amino acids. Looked up from germline, CDR1 is SNHLY and CDR2 is FYNNEI. CDR3 loop: CASSDFSGSGYTF. Written as DNA, the CDR3 is TGTGCCAGCAGTGATTTCTCGGGGTCTGGCTACACCTTC.

The chain links TRBV4-1 to TRBJ2-3, with D perhaps TRBD1 (5 bases). Germline V gene sequence: CDR1 MGHRA, CDR2 YSYEKL. This CDR3 has 14 residues. Between the trimmed V and J ends, which lost 5 bases and 1 base, there was a span of 10 bases. CDR3 region: CASSFRGGTDTQYF. CDR3 nucleotide sequence: TGCGCCAGCAGCTTTAGGGGCGGCACAGATACGCAGTATTTT.

This chain joins TRBV7-2 and TRBJ1-4; perhaps TRBD1 as D (5 bases). The germline CDR1 and CDR2 sequences are SGHTA and FQGNSA. V was clipped by 4 bases and J by 6 bases, with 12 bases between them. The CDR3 contains 14 residues. The CDR3 nucleotides read TGTGCCAGCAGCTCACAGGTTTCGGATGAAAAACTGTTTTTT. Amino acid sequence: CASSSQVSDEKLFF.

Comments on this clone: At one of its ends the junction is not consistent with the germline gene, which may arise from a read error. The chain is built from TRBV6-1 and TRBJ1-4; D perhaps matches TRBD1 (5 bases). The germline CDR1 and CDR2 sequences are MNHNS and SASEGT. The CDR3 spans 15 residues. CDR3 amino acids: CASTEKGLPNEKLFF. The CDR3 nucleotides are TGTGCCAGCACTGAAAAGGGGCTGCCTAATGAAAAACTGTTTTTT.

J is TRBJ1-5 and V is TRBV6-5; 10 nucleotides line up with TRBD1. The V segment lost 6 bases and the J segment 4 bases; nucleotides outside the gene matches: 3. CDR1 and CDR2 (germline): MNHEY, SVGAGI. The CDR3 sequence is 14 residues long. The CDR3 bases are TGTGCCAGCAGGGCGGACAGGGGGAATCAGCCCCAGCATTTT. Amino acids: CASRADRGNQPQHF.